This is a list of T cell receptor beta chains from one sample in a study of T cell repertoires in cytomegalovirus infection. These TCRs' antigens remain unknown. One entry per CDR3 protein, called by TCRdb with MiXCR from the reads. The sample lists fewer than 650,000 distinct CDR3 sequences, just under 40% occurring once. The sequenced sample was cultured PBMCs, obtained from culture after CMV antigen stimulation. The receptors shown here come from a human donor in good health (CMV status not recorded). Some clones in this sample may be carry-over from other donors' samples. Each CDR3 is given with its conserved first and last residue. The order of the fields is D gene, clone size, V gene, J gene, CDR3 protein, CDR3 DNA. A D gene is named only where the DNA matches it firmly. Expanded clones are given a class, and other clones once, few, many or no size at all.

d_call: TRBD1
clone_size: NA
v_call: TRBV6-2/TRBV6-3
j_call: TRBJ2-3
cdr3_aa: CASSSWDSRNLPDTQYF
cdr3_nt: TGTGCCAGCAGTTCTTGGGACAGCCGAAACCTTCCAGATACGCAGTATTTT

d_call: NA
clone_size: NA
v_call: TRBV28
j_call: TRBJ2-6
cdr3_aa: CASSVARSGANVLTF
cdr3_nt: TGTGCCAGCAGTGTGGCGCGTTCTGGGGCCAACGTCCTGACTTTC

d_call: NA
clone_size: NA
v_call: TRBV12-3/TRBV12-4
j_call: TRBJ2-2
cdr3_aa: CASSASGTPNTGELFF
cdr3_nt: TGTGCCAGCAGCGCGTCCGGGACTCCGAACACCGGGGAGCTGTTTTTT

d_call: NA
clone_size: once
v_call: TRBV20-1
j_call: TRBJ2-1
cdr3_aa: CSASERDMNRNEQFF
cdr3_nt: TGCAGTGCTAGTGAACGGGACATGAATAGGAATGAGCAGTTCTTC

d_call: NA
clone_size: NA
v_call: TRBV7-9
j_call: TRBJ2-2
cdr3_aa: CASSSGQRNTGELFF
cdr3_nt: TGTGCCAGCAGCTCCGGACAGAGGAACACCGGGGAGCTGTTTTTT

d_call: NA
clone_size: NA
v_call: TRBV14
j_call: TRBJ2-2
cdr3_aa: CASSPKTVGRPGELFF
cdr3_nt: TGTGCCAGCAGCCCAAAGACAGTTGGAAGGCCCGGGGAGCTGTTTTTT

d_call: TRBD2
clone_size: NA
v_call: TRBV19
j_call: TRBJ2-2
cdr3_aa: CASSSWTSGSSNTGELFF
cdr3_nt: TGTGCCAGTAGTTCATGGACTAGCGGGAGTTCGAACACCGGGGAGCTGTTTTTT

d_call: TRBD2
clone_size: few
v_call: TRBV27
j_call: TRBJ2-4
cdr3_aa: CASSPRGGLAKNIQYF
cdr3_nt: TGTGCCAGCAGTCCACGGGGGGGCCTAGCCAAAAACATTCAGTACTTC

d_call: NA
clone_size: NA
v_call: TRBV10-3
j_call: TRBJ1-4
cdr3_aa: CATSNQRDGKLFF
cdr3_nt: TGTGCCACCTCGAATCAGAGGGATGGAAAACTGTTTTTT

d_call: NA
clone_size: NA
v_call: TRBV12-3/TRBV12-4
j_call: TRBJ1-5
cdr3_aa: CASSLAREDQPQHF
cdr3_nt: TGTGCCAGCAGTTTAGCCAGGGAAGATCAGCCCCAGCATTTT

d_call: NA
clone_size: NA
v_call: TRBV5-1
j_call: TRBJ1-2
cdr3_aa: CASSLGLEYGYTF
cdr3_nt: TGCGCCAGCAGCTTAGGACTTGAGTATGGCTACACCTTC

d_call: NA
clone_size: NA
v_call: TRBV7-9
j_call: TRBJ1-2
cdr3_aa: CASSAGNYGYTF
cdr3_nt: TGTGCCAGCAGCGCCGGGAACTATGGCTACACCTTC

d_call: TRBD1
clone_size: few
v_call: TRBV7-6
j_call: TRBJ1-1
cdr3_aa: CASRNTGVMNTEAFF
cdr3_nt: TGTGCCAGCAGGAATACAGGGGTCATGAACACTGAAGCTTTCTTT

d_call: TRBD2
clone_size: few
v_call: TRBV6-2/TRBV6-3
j_call: TRBJ2-5
cdr3_aa: CASRPPIAGVSQETQYF
cdr3_nt: TGTGCCAGCAGACCTCCAATAGCGGGAGTTTCACAAGAGACCCAGTACTTC

d_call: TRBD2
clone_size: NA
v_call: TRBV2
j_call: TRBJ2-3
cdr3_aa: CASKLRLAVEGVYF
cdr3_nt: TGTGCCAGCAAATTGCGACTAGCGGTCGAGGGGGTATATTTT

d_call: NA
clone_size: NA
v_call: TRBV5-5
j_call: TRBJ2-5
cdr3_aa: CASSLAPGRLETQYF
cdr3_nt: TGTGCCAGCAGCCTAGCTCCTGGAAGATTGGAGACCCAGTACTTC

d_call: TRBD1
clone_size: few
v_call: TRBV10-3
j_call: TRBJ2-1
cdr3_aa: CAISESGTANEQFF
cdr3_nt: TGTGCCATCAGTGAGTCCGGGACAGCCAATGAGCAGTTCTTC

d_call: TRBD2
clone_size: few
v_call: TRBV7-6
j_call: TRBJ2-7
cdr3_aa: CASSQTSDRAYEQYF
cdr3_nt: TGTGCCAGCAGCCAGACTAGCGACCGGGCGTACGAGCAGTACTTC

d_call: TRBD2
clone_size: NA
v_call: TRBV4-3
j_call: TRBJ2-3
cdr3_aa: CASSQVRGRGDTQYF
cdr3_nt: TGCGCCAGCAGCCAAGTTCGCGGGAGGGGAGATACGCAGTATTTT

d_call: NA
clone_size: NA
v_call: TRBV12-5
j_call: TRBJ2-5
cdr3_aa: CASGLARGQETQYF
cdr3_nt: TGTGCTAGTGGTTTGGCGCGGGGTCAAGAGACCCAGTACTTC

d_call: NA
clone_size: many
v_call: TRBV7-6
j_call: TRBJ2-5
cdr3_aa: CASTPRGRETQYF
cdr3_nt: TGTGCCAGCACCCCCAGGGGGAGGGAGACCCAGTACTTC

d_call: TRBD1
clone_size: NA
v_call: TRBV4-1
j_call: TRBJ2-6
cdr3_aa: CASSQDTGTDFSGANVLTF
cdr3_nt: TGCGCCAGCAGCCAAGATACCGGGACAGACTTCTCTGGGGCCAACGTCCTGACTTTC

d_call: NA
clone_size: NA
v_call: TRBV7-2
j_call: TRBJ2-7
cdr3_aa: CASRNSGTQSSYEQYF
cdr3_nt: TGTGCCAGCAGAAACTCTGGGACACAAAGCTCCTACGAGCAGTACTTC

d_call: NA
clone_size: NA
v_call: TRBV12-3/TRBV12-4
j_call: TRBJ1-4
cdr3_aa: CASSSGANNEKLFF
cdr3_nt: TGTGCCAGCAGTTCCGGGGCCAATAATGAAAAACTGTTTTTT

d_call: TRBD2
clone_size: NA
v_call: TRBV2
j_call: TRBJ2-1
cdr3_aa: CASSERLAGAEQFF
cdr3_nt: TGTGCCAGCAGTGAACGGCTAGCGGGGGCTGAGCAGTTCTTC

d_call: TRBD2
clone_size: few
v_call: TRBV6-1
j_call: TRBJ2-7
cdr3_aa: CASSIAGDSYEQYF
cdr3_nt: TGTGCCAGCAGCATAGCGGGAGACTCCTACGAGCAGTACTTC

d_call: TRBD1
clone_size: many
v_call: TRBV7-2
j_call: TRBJ1-1
cdr3_aa: CASSPTGVERAFF
cdr3_nt: TGTGCCAGCAGCCCTACAGGGGTCGAGAGAGCTTTCTTT

d_call: NA
clone_size: NA
v_call: TRBV6-2/TRBV6-3
j_call: TRBJ1-5
cdr3_aa: CASSYVANGAVKAIQPQHF
cdr3_nt: TGTGCCAGCAGTTACGTTGCGAATGGGGCGGTAAAGGCTATTCAGCCCCAGCATTTT

d_call: TRBD1
clone_size: few
v_call: TRBV6-5
j_call: TRBJ1-2
cdr3_aa: CASSYTEGTGGYGYTF
cdr3_nt: TGTGCCAGCAGTTACACAGAAGGTACAGGGGGCTATGGCTACACCTTC

d_call: NA
clone_size: NA
v_call: TRBV5-4
j_call: TRBJ2-6
cdr3_aa: CASSWSWAGANVLTF
cdr3_nt: TGTGCCAGCAGCTGGTCCTGGGCTGGGGCCAACGTCCTGACTTTC

d_call: NA
clone_size: NA
v_call: TRBV4-2
j_call: TRBJ1-2
cdr3_aa: CASSQALGSAYGYTF
cdr3_nt: TGTGCCAGCAGCCAAGCTCTGGGTTCGGCCTATGGCTACACCTTC

d_call: NA
clone_size: many
v_call: TRBV7-2
j_call: TRBJ1-2
cdr3_aa: CASSLYSNYGYTF
cdr3_nt: TGTGCCAGCAGCTTATACTCGAACTATGGCTACACCTTC

d_call: NA
clone_size: NA
v_call: TRBV20-1
j_call: TRBJ1-5
cdr3_aa: CSARAQGEVGQPQHF
cdr3_nt: TGCAGTGCTAGGGCACAGGGAGAGGTAGGCCAGCCCCAGCATTTT

d_call: NA
clone_size: few
v_call: TRBV20-1
j_call: TRBJ2-2
cdr3_aa: CSGIVSTTGELFF
cdr3_nt: TGCAGTGGAATAGTATCTACCACCGGGGAGCTGTTTTTT

d_call: NA
clone_size: NA
v_call: TRBV6-1
j_call: TRBJ2-3
cdr3_aa: CASSPSAGGRRTDTQYF
cdr3_nt: TGTGCCAGCAGCCCGAGCGCAGGGGGGAGGCGCACAGATACGCAGTATTTT

d_call: NA
clone_size: many
v_call: TRBV7-9
j_call: TRBJ2-5
cdr3_aa: CASSLDNQETQYF
cdr3_nt: TGTGCCAGCAGCTTAGACAACCAAGAGACCCAGTACTTC

d_call: TRBD1
clone_size: NA
v_call: TRBV29-1
j_call: TRBJ2-1
cdr3_aa: CSVNRGWSSINEQFF
cdr3_nt: TGCAGCGTAAACAGGGGTTGGAGTTCAATCAATGAGCAGTTCTTC

d_call: NA
clone_size: NA
v_call: TRBV12-3/TRBV12-4
j_call: TRBJ1-4
cdr3_aa: CASSFGDRGEKLFF
cdr3_nt: TGTGCCAGCAGTTTCGGCGATCGGGGCGAAAAACTGTTTTTT

d_call: NA
clone_size: NA
v_call: TRBV7-4
j_call: TRBJ2-1
cdr3_aa: CASIRDGLSYNEQFF
cdr3_nt: TGTGCCAGCATAAGGGACGGGCTGTCCTACAATGAGCAGTTCTTC

d_call: NA
clone_size: few
v_call: TRBV6-1
j_call: TRBJ1-5
cdr3_aa: CASSGQGISNQPQHF
cdr3_nt: TGTGCCAGCAGTGGTCAGGGAATAAGCAATCAGCCCCAGCATTTT

d_call: NA
clone_size: NA
v_call: TRBV29-1
j_call: TRBJ2-1
cdr3_aa: CSAVNNEQFF
cdr3_nt: TGCAGCGCCGTAAACAATGAGCAGTTCTTC

d_call: NA
clone_size: NA
v_call: TRBV7-2
j_call: TRBJ1-6
cdr3_aa: CASSQYSPQVKSPLHF
cdr3_nt: TGTGCCAGCAGCCAATATTCCCCACAGGTGAAGTCACCCCTCCACTTT

d_call: TRBD1
clone_size: NA
v_call: TRBV14
j_call: TRBJ2-1
cdr3_aa: CASSLDRGQHNEQFF
cdr3_nt: TGTGCCAGCAGCCTCGACAGGGGGCAGCACAATGAGCAGTTCTTC

d_call: NA
clone_size: few
v_call: TRBV20-1
j_call: TRBJ2-1
cdr3_aa: CSAPRTDLPENEQFF
cdr3_nt: TGCAGTGCCCCAAGGACAGATTTGCCAGAGAATGAGCAGTTCTTC

d_call: TRBD2
clone_size: NA
v_call: TRBV6-1
j_call: TRBJ2-7
cdr3_aa: CASSENPGGLPYEQYF
cdr3_nt: TGTGCCAGCAGTGAAAACCCGGGGGGACTCCCCTACGAGCAGTACTTC

d_call: NA
clone_size: NA
v_call: TRBV6-6
j_call: TRBJ1-1
cdr3_aa: CASSYNPLYAAGSDTEAFF
cdr3_nt: TGTGCCAGCAGTTATAACCCCCTATACGCAGCAGGTTCGGACACTGAAGCTTTCTTT

d_call: NA
clone_size: NA
v_call: TRBV5-1
j_call: TRBJ1-6
cdr3_aa: CASSLVARHRNSPLHF
cdr3_nt: TGCGCCAGCAGCTTGGTGGCCCGCCACCGAAATTCACCCCTCCACTTT

d_call: NA
clone_size: once
v_call: TRBV12-3/TRBV12-4
j_call: TRBJ2-1
cdr3_aa: CATKAAGSSYNEQFF
cdr3_nt: TGTGCCACAAAAGCGGCCGGTAGCTCCTACAATGAGCAGTTCTTC

d_call: TRBD1
clone_size: NA
v_call: TRBV28
j_call: TRBJ1-4
cdr3_aa: CASSPGTGGRWWKLFF
cdr3_nt: TGTGCCAGCAGCCCCGGGACAGGGGGCAGGTGGTGGAAACTGTTTTTT

d_call: NA
clone_size: NA
v_call: TRBV7-2
j_call: TRBJ2-7
cdr3_aa: CASSSSRRVTYEQYF
cdr3_nt: TGTGCCAGCAGCTCGTCGAGGAGGGTAACCTACGAGCAGTACTTC